Following are 28 T cell receptor beta chains from one sample sequenced in a study of OX40 agonist ivuxolimab in advanced cancers. Library preparation used the immunoSEQ multiplex PCR assay. As stored in TCRdb, this immuneACCESS dataset retains in-frame rearrangements with V and J assigned. A fraction of the clones does not appear; measured against another copy, unresolved V genes explain less than half of the discrepancy, and the remainder lacks a known reason. The sample contains tens of thousands of clones, roughly 88% of them found a single time. The top ten clones comprise more than 4.5% of the sample. Sequences were derived from CD4+ or CD8+ T cells sorted from blood, sampled in a trial of the OX40 agonist ivuxolimab. The receptors stem from an adult with an advanced solid tumor such as melanoma, head and neck, liver or kidney cancer.

The chain has TRBV4-3 and TRBJ1-1; the D gene is possibly TRBD1 (6 bases). Trimming cost V 4 bases and J 0 bases, with 12 bases left between them. CDR3 length: 15 residues. Germline CDR1 LGHNA, CDR2 YSLEER. CDR3 sequence: CASSLIAGVNTEAFF. The DNA of the CDR3 is TGCGCCAGCAGCCTCATCGCAGGGGTGAACACTGAAGCTTTCTTT.

This chain links TRBV29-1 with TRBJ1-6, with 7 bases lining up with TRBD1. This CDR3 contains 15 residues. Trimming took 5 bases from V and 5 from J; bases not matched to a gene: 9. Germline CDR1 reads SQVTM; CDR2 reads ANQGSEA. As DNA, the CDR3 is TGCAGCGTTAGTGAAGGGACAGCGAATAATTCACCCCTCCACTTT. Protein product: CSVSEGTANNSPLHF. The full variable domain, its missing parts supplied by reference TRBV29-1 and TRBJ1-6, is SAVISQKPSRDICQRGTSLTIQCQVDSQVTMMFWYRQQPGQSLTLIATANQGSEATYESGFVIDKFPISRPNLTFSTLTVSNMSPEDSSIYLCSVSEGTANNSPLHFGNGTRLTVT.

The V and J genes are TRBV6-1 and TRBJ1-2; no clear D gene. V lost 7 bases and J 6 bases, leaving 15 bases between the germline ends. This CDR3 has 13 residues. The germline CDR1 and CDR2 sequences are MNHNS and SASEGT. The CDR3 DNA reads as TGTGCCAGCACGGATGATTACCTGGATGGCTACACCTTC. Translating gives CASTDDYLDGYTF.

The CDR3: CASGLAGEYEQYF. CDR3 DNA sequence: TGTGCCTCGGGACTAGCGGGAGAATACGAGCAGTACTTC. This chain links TRBV30 with TRBJ2-7; 14 bases are a match to TRBD2. The CDR3 has 13 residues. The germline V gene has CDR1 GTSNPN and CDR2 SVGIG (reference sequence). V trimming: 7 bases; J trimming: 4 bases; junction bases outside the gene matches: 3.

This chain joins TRBV10-3 and TRBJ2-7, with TRBD2 as a possible D gene (5 bases). V was shortened by 4 bases and J by 6 bases, with 10 bases between the two germline ends. The CDR3 spans 12 residues. Germline-derived CDR1 and CDR2 are ENHRY and SYGVKD. CDR3 sequence reads: CAISGSGIEQYF. Written as DNA, the CDR3 is TGTGCCATCAGTGGTTCGGGGATCGAGCAGTACTTC.

The genes are TRBV29-1 and TRBJ2-1; no firm D call. Germline V gives CDR1 SQVTM, CDR2 ANQGSEA. The CDR3 spans 11 residues. Trimming pared 7 bases from V and 9 bases from J, leaving 13 bases between. CDR3 nucleotide sequence: TGCAGCGGGACGCAGGAAACTGAGCAGTTCTTC. It codes for CSGTQETEQFF.

The gene calls are TRBV7-9 and TRBJ1-4; 7 nucleotides agree with TRBD1. Germline trimming cut 4 bases from V and 0 bases from J; bases unmatched to any gene: 5. Germline CDR1 reads SEHNR; CDR2 reads FQNEAQ (reference sequence). The CDR3 is 16 residues long. The CDR3 sequence is CASSYKTGTTNEKLFF. CDR3 DNA sequence: TGTGCCAGCAGCTACAAGACAGGGACAACTAATGAAAAACTGTTTTTT.

This rearrangement joins TRBV7-9 to TRBJ1-5; D is unresolved. Deletions cut 5 bases from V and 0 bases from J, with 5 bases between. Germline V lookup: CDR1 SEHNR, CDR2 FQNEAQ (reference sequence). CDR3 length equals 13 residues. CDR3 sequence: CASSPNSNQPQHF. The CDR3 DNA sequence: TGTGCCAGCAGCCCCAATAGCAATCAGCCCCAGCATTTT.

V usage is TRBV6-1 and J usage is TRBJ1-1; TRBD1 is a possible D gene (6 bases). Germline lookup yields CDR1 MNHNS and CDR2 SASEGT. Trimming shortened V by 6 bases and J by 5 bases, and 13 bases separated the two germline ends. The CDR3 runs 13 residues. CDR3 loop: CASSRTGRTEAFF. The CDR3 DNA follows: TGTGCCAGCAGCCGTACAGGGAGGACTGAAGCTTTCTTT.

This chain joins TRBV6-6 and TRBJ2-6, with D hard to call. The V gene lost 4 bases and the J gene lost 0 bases, with 10 bases spanning the gap. This CDR3 has 16 amino acids. Germline V gene data show CDR1 as MNHNY and CDR2 as SVGAGI (reference sequence). The CDR3: CASSFAPGSGANVLTF. The CDR3 DNA sequence: TGTGCCAGCAGTTTCGCTCCGGGCTCTGGGGCCAACGTCCTGACTTTC.

The genes are TRBV9 and TRBJ1-2; 9 bases match TRBD1. The CDR3 loop spans 15 amino acids. The trim removed 2 bases at V and 3 bases at J, leaving 5 bases unmatched. Germline assignment: CDR1 SGDLS and CDR2 YYNGEE. The CDR3 loop reads CASSVRDREDYGYTF. The CDR3 region has the DNA TGTGCCAGCAGCGTCCGGGACAGGGAAGACTATGGCTACACCTTC.

The V call is TRBV7-2, the J call TRBJ2-1; no clear D. Trimming removed 5 bases at V and 4 bases at J, with 3 bases between. The germline V gene has CDR1 SGHTA and CDR2 FQGNSA. This CDR3 has 11 residues. In DNA form, the CDR3 reads TGTGCCAGCAGCACATACAATGAGCAGTTCTTC. It yields the protein CASSTYNEQFF.

The V gene is TRBV7-9, the J gene TRBJ2-5, with D perhaps matching TRBD1 or TRBD2 (5 bases each). Germline lookup yields CDR1 SEHNR and CDR2 FQNEAQ (reference sequence). The CDR3 totals 16 residues. The V and J ends lost 1 base and 4 bases respectively, with 16 bases between them. The CDR3, as DNA: TGTGCCAGCAGCTTAGTCGTAGTGCCGGGACGAGAGACCCAGTACTTC. Translation: CASSLVVVPGRETQYF.

The rearrangement uses TRBV5-1 and TRBJ2-3; tentatively, D is TRBD2 (6 bases). This CDR3 is built from 17 residues. Trimming took 4 bases from V and 2 from J, leaving 20 bases between them. Germline lookup yields CDR1 SGHRS and CDR2 YFSETQ. The CDR3 sequence: CASSLASGAGLTDTQYF. In DNA form, the CDR3 reads TGCGCCAGCAGCCTAGCGAGTGGGGCAGGCCTCACAGATACGCAGTATTTT.

This clone has more than one count but fewer than ten. J is TRBJ2-7 and V is TRBV6-6; TRBD1 matches 9 bases. In germline, CDR1 is MNHNY, CDR2 SVGAGI (reference sequence). The J segment lost 2 bases and the V segment lost 4 bases, leaving 9 bases of the junction unmatched. There are 16 residues in the CDR3. CDR3 amino acids: CASSSGTGITAYEQYF. The CDR3 DNA follows: TGTGCCAGCAGTTCCGGGACAGGGATTACGGCCTACGAGCAGTACTTC.

The genes are TRBV28 and TRBJ1-2, with D tentatively TRBD1 (6 bases). CDR3 length equals 15 residues. With 10 bases removed from V and 5 bases from J, the gap between germline ends came to 23 bases. Germline lookup yields CDR1 MDHEN and CDR2 SYDVKM. CDR3 DNA sequence: TGTGCCATCCATCCACAGGGTACGGGAAGATATGGCTACACCTTC. Encoded protein: CAIHPQGTGRYGYTF.

The gene calls are TRBV2 and TRBJ2-7; TRBD1 matches 7 bases. This CDR3 region has 14 residues. The V and J ends lost 5 bases and 2 bases, in that order; junction bases with no gene match: 6. CDR1 and CDR2 from the germline V gene are SNHLY and FYNNEI. The CDR3, as DNA: TGTGCCAGCAGTCCCGGGACAGCTACCTACGAGCAGTACTTC. Protein sequence: CASSPGTATYEQYF.

The V and J genes are TRBV5-1 and TRBJ2-2; D ambiguous. The length of the CDR3 is 12 residues. The V end was cut by 0 bases, the J end by 7 bases, with 4 bases between. In germline, CDR1 is SGHRS, CDR2 YFSETQ. The CDR3 reads CASSLDVGELFF. The DNA for the CDR3 is TGCGCCAGCAGCTTGGATGTCGGGGAGCTGTTTTTT.

The gene calls are TRBV6-5 and TRBJ2-7; weak D call: TRBD1 (6 bases). V was clipped by 4 bases and J by 2 bases, with 15 bases between them. Germline V CDR1 and CDR2: MNHEY, SVGAGI. CDR3 size: 15 residues. The CDR3: CASSSSRGPPYEQYF. In DNA form, the CDR3 reads TGTGCCAGCAGTTCATCCAGGGGCCCTCCCTACGAGCAGTACTTC.

The chain carries TRBV9 and TRBJ1-1, with D perhaps matching TRBD1 (5 bases). Trimming pared 0 bases from V and 3 bases from J, leaving 6 bases between. CDR3 length: 13 amino acids. Germline CDR1 reads SGDLS; CDR2 reads YYNGEE. The CDR3 DNA follows: TGTGCCAGCAGCGTAGGAGGGGACACTGAAGCTTTCTTT. Translation gives CASSVGGDTEAFF.

V usage is TRBV6-6 and J usage is TRBJ1-1; TRBD1 agrees at 9 bases. V was clipped by 0 bases and J by 5 bases; unmatched bases: 7. Germline loops: CDR1 MNHNY, CDR2 SVGAGI (reference sequence). The CDR3 sequence is 16 residues long. Here the CDR3 reads CASSYSRDRVKTEAFF. DNA of the CDR3: TGTGCCAGCAGTTACTCGAGGGACAGGGTAAAAACTGAAGCTTTCTTT.

This chain links TRBV6-5 with TRBJ2-3; 10 bases fit TRBD2. The CDR3 has 15 amino acids. Germline V gene sequence: CDR1 MNHEY, CDR2 SVGAGI. V shed 4 bases, J shed 6 bases, and the junction held 7 bases outside the gene matches. The CDR3 is CASSSSGGRGDTQYF. CDR3 nucleotides: TGTGCCAGCAGTTCTAGCGGGGGCCGTGGGGATACGCAGTATTTT.

This clone was counted once. The chain recombines TRBV6-4 with TRBJ1-1; D gene unclear. This CDR3 is 13 amino acids long. The V gene's germline CDR1 is MRHNA and CDR2 SNTAGT. Trimming took 6 bases from V and 2 from J, leaving 10 bases between them. The CDR3 reads CASSADINTEAFF. The CDR3 DNA reads TGTGCCAGCAGCGCTGACATTAACACTGAAGCTTTCTTT.

The chain is built from TRBV6-5 and TRBJ2-2; 9 bases match TRBD2. Per germline, CDR1 MNHEY and CDR2 SVGAGI. V lost 0 bases, J lost 3 bases, and 2 bases stayed unmatched. The CDR3 sequence is 16 residues long. The CDR3 region is CASSYSGGRDTGELFF. The CDR3 DNA is TGTGCCAGCAGTTACTCTGGCGGGAGGGACACCGGGGAGCTGTTTTTT.

The V gene is TRBV4-1, the J gene TRBJ1-6; 9 bases map to TRBD1. The ends lost 5 bases at V and 7 bases at J; junction bases unmatched: 6. Germline V gives CDR1 MGHRA, CDR2 YSYEKL. The CDR3 loop spans 15 amino acids. CDR3: CASSTYGQGNSPLHF. CDR3 in DNA: TGCGCCAGCAGCACATATGGACAGGGGAATTCACCCCTCCACTTT.

The chain is built from TRBV7-9 and TRBJ2-1, with TRBD2 matching 12 bases. The length of the CDR3 is 15 residues. Looked up from germline, CDR1 is SEHNR and CDR2 is FQNEAQ (reference sequence). The V gene end was trimmed by 3 bases and the J gene end by 9 bases; junction bases not matched to a gene: 6. DNA for the CDR3: TGTGCCAGCAGCTTCTCTAGCGGGAGGGCCACTGAGCAGTTCTTC. It codes for CASSFSSGRATEQFF.

This clone was counted a few times. V gene TRBV7-3 combines with J gene TRBJ1-2; the D gene is possibly TRBD1 (5 bases). The germline V and J ends were trimmed by 5 bases and 12 bases, with 19 bases remaining between them. The CDR3 extends over 13 amino acids. The germline V gene encodes CDR1 SGHTA and CDR2 FQGTGA. CDR3 DNA: TGTGCCAGCAGCGTCCTTGGGGGAGAGCCTCACACCTTC. It translates to CASSVLGGEPHTF.

The rearrangement uses TRBV2 and TRBJ2-3; 7 positions match TRBD1. Germline V lookup: CDR1 SNHLY, CDR2 FYNNEI. The CDR3 runs 17 residues. Trimming cost V 9 bases and J 0 bases; bases outside gene matches: 15. The CDR3 reads CASPAPWGQPSTDTQYF. The CDR3 region has the DNA TGTGCCAGTCCAGCCCCCTGGGGACAGCCTAGCACAGATACGCAGTATTTT.